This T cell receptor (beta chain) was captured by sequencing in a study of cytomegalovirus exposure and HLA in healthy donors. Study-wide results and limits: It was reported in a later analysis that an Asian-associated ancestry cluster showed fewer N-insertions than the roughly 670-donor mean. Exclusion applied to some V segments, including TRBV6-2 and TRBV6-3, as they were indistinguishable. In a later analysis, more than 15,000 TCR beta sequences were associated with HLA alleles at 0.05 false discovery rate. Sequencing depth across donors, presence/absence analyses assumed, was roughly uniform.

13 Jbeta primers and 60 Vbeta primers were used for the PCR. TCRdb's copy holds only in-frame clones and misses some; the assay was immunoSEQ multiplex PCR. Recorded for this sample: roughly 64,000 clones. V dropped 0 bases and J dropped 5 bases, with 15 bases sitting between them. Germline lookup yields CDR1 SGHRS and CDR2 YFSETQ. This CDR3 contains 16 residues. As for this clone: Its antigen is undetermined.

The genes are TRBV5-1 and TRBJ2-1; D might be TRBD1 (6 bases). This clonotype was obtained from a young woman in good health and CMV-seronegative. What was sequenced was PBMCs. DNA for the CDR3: TGCGCCAGCAGCTTGGGGACAGTTTGGGTGGACAATGAGCAGTTCTTC. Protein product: CASSLGTVWVDNEQFF.